This TCR beta chain was captured in a study of T cells in localized non-small cell lung cancer. Some clones are missing from TCRdb's copy, which holds only in-frame ones; the method was immunoSEQ multiplex PCR. The sample has approximately 26,000 clones; approximately 81% are singletons. This clone occurred a few times. The V end was cut by 5 bases, the J end by 2 bases, with 8 bases between. Germline V gene data show CDR1 as MNHNS and CDR2 as SASEGT. The CDR3 length is 13 residues. This clonotype originated in a man between 40 and 69 years old with stage III squamous cell lung carcinoma. The chain combines TRBV6-1 with TRBJ2-3; D is uncertain. Sequenced material: peripheral blood, taken before any cancer treatment. This CDR3 reads CASSWAFTDTQYF. CDR3 in DNA: TGTGCCAGCAGTTGGGCCTTCACAGATACGCAGTATTTT.